The 32 T cell receptor beta chains presented below share a single source sample, sequenced in a study of CD8+ T cells in alopecia areata. Isolated RNA was reverse transcribed into cDNA used as the sequencing template. The assay was immunoSEQ multiplex PCR, and TCRdb's table has in-frame clones only and misses some. The table includes a few hundred thousand clones, approximately 60% detected once. Sample: CD8+ T cells sorted from blood. The origin of the receptors is a human donor in good health.

The V and J genes are TRBV29-1 and TRBJ1-4; D remains unclear. V lost 5 bases and J 2 bases, leaving 9 bases between the germline ends. Looked up from germline, CDR1 is SQVTM and CDR2 is ANQGSEA. The length of the CDR3 is 13 residues. This chain's CDR3 is CSVHPDTNEKLFF. In nucleotides, the CDR3 is TGCAGCGTTCATCCGGACACTAATGAAAAACTGTTTTTT.

The V and J genes are TRBV27 and TRBJ2-5; 14 positions agree with TRBD2. V shed 4 bases and J 5 bases; nucleotides not matched to a gene: 9. The V gene's germline CDR1 is MNHEY and CDR2 SMNVEV (reference sequence). CDR3 length: 17 residues. The CDR3 loop reads CASSSLTSGGAWETQYF. In DNA, the CDR3 is TGTGCCAGCAGTTCCTTGACTAGCGGGGGGGCATGGGAGACCCAGTACTTC.

The V and J genes are TRBV29-1 and TRBJ1-2; D gene uncertain. The CDR3 has 14 amino acids. The germline gives CDR1 SQVTM, CDR2 ANQGSEA. Trimming shortened V by 6 bases and J by 4 bases, and 18 bases separated the two germline ends. The CDR3 loop reads CSVGPAHPIYGYTF. As DNA, the CDR3 is TGCAGCGTCGGCCCCGCACACCCAATCTATGGCTACACCTTC.

The table lists this clone with a few counts. This sequence joins TRBV4-1 and TRBJ2-1; 10 positions match TRBD2. CDR3 length equals 15 residues. The germline gives CDR1 MGHRA, CDR2 YSYEKL. V was clipped by 3 bases and J by 7 bases; unmatched bases: 6. The CDR3 DNA follows: TGCGCCAGCAGCCATGGCCTAGCGGGGGAAAATGAGCAGTTCTTC. Translation: CASSHGLAGENEQFF.

The V gene is TRBV7-2, the J gene TRBJ2-1; D is uncertain. V dropped 5 bases and J dropped 2 bases, with 7 bases sitting between them. The CDR3 length is 13 residues. Per the germline V gene, CDR1 is SGHTA and CDR2 is FQGNSA. The chain's CDR3 is CASSGVAYNEQFF. In nucleotides, the CDR3 is TGTGCCAGCAGCGGAGTCGCCTACAATGAGCAGTTCTTC. The entire variable domain, with the rest obtained from reference TRBV7-2 and TRBJ2-1, is as follows: GAGVSQSPSNKVTEKGKDVELRCDPISGHTALYWYRQSLGQGLEFLIYFQGNSAPDKSGLPSDRFSAERTGGSVSTLTIQRTQQEDSAVYLCASSGVAYNEQFFGPGTRLTVL.

This clone occurred a few times. The V and J genes are TRBV5-6 and TRBJ2-5; D is unresolved. The CDR3 runs to 14 residues. The V gene lost 0 bases and the J gene lost 0 bases, with 6 bases spanning the gap. Germline lookup yields CDR1 SGHDT and CDR2 YYEEEE. This chain's CDR3 is CASSLDADQETQYF. CDR3 nucleotide sequence: TGTGCCAGCAGCTTGGATGCGGACCAAGAGACCCAGTACTTC.

This clone was detected a few times. The CDR3 bases are TGTGCCAGCAGCTTAGGCCCCAGGGGGGAAGAAGCTTTCTTT. Translating it yields CASSLGPRGEEAFF. The chain employs TRBV7-6 and TRBJ1-1, with TRBD1 matching over 7 bases. The ends lost 1 base at V and 8 bases at J; junction bases unmatched: 7. The CDR3 has 14 amino acids. Germline V gene lookup returns CDR1 SGHVS and CDR2 FNYEAQ.

V is TRBV27 and J is TRBJ1-3, with D perhaps TRBD1 (5 bases). Germline-derived CDR1 and CDR2 are MNHEY and SMNVEV (reference sequence). The CDR3 spans 17 residues. Trimming shortened V by 3 bases and J by 0 bases, and 15 bases separated the two germline ends. CDR3 in DNA: TGTGCCAGCAGTTTCTCCGGCGGGGCAGACTCTGGAAACACCATATATTTT. Translated: CASSFSGGADSGNTIYF.

This clone was observed a few times. This chain links TRBV28 with TRBJ2-3; TRBD1 is a possible D gene (5 bases). Germline values: CDR1 MDHEN, CDR2 SYDVKM. The V end lost 1 base, the J end lost 0 bases, and 11 bases lay between the germline ends. This CDR3 comprises 16 residues. The CDR3 sequence: CASSLYQGSSTDTQYF. The CDR3 DNA is TGTGCCAGCAGTTTATATCAGGGCTCTAGCACAGATACGCAGTATTTT. The full variable domain, its missing parts supplied by reference TRBV28 and TRBJ2-3, is DVKVTQSSRYLVKRTGEKVFLECVQDMDHENMFWYRQDPGLGLRLIYFSYDVKMKEKGDIPEGYSVSREKKERFSLILESASTNQTSMYLCASSLYQGSSTDTQYFGPGTRLTVL.

The J gene is TRBJ2-5, the V gene TRBV29-1, with no clear D. Per germline, CDR1 SQVTM and CDR2 ANQGSEA. This CDR3 is 12 amino acids long. V was cut by 4 bases and J by 2 bases, with 8 bases left in between. The CDR3 nucleotides are TGCAGCGTTGTCCCACAGCAAGAGACCCAGTACTTC. Translation gives CSVVPQQETQYF.

V usage is TRBV6-1 and J usage is TRBJ2-5, with 8 bases that match TRBD2. This CDR3 comprises 14 residues. The ends lost 3 bases at V and 4 bases at J; junction bases unmatched: 4. In germline, CDR1 is MNHNS, CDR2 SASEGT. The CDR3 sequence: CASSERGVGETQYF. For the CDR3, the DNA is TGTGCCAGCAGTGAGCGGGGGGTAGGAGAGACCCAGTACTTC.

The V gene is TRBV5-4, the J gene TRBJ2-3; D possibly uses TRBD1 or TRBD2 (5 bases each). The CDR3 is 16 residues long. The V gene lost 4 bases and the J gene lost 2 bases, with 17 bases spanning the gap. Looked up from germline, CDR1 is SGHNT and CDR2 is YYREEE (reference sequence). The CDR3 DNA sequence: TGTGCCAGCAGCCCCGGGACCGTTCTGCCCACAGATACGCAGTATTTT. Translating gives CASSPGTVLPTDTQYF.

This clone turned up a few times. V and J are TRBV7-9 and TRBJ1-6; 9 positions agree with TRBD1. After removal of 0 bases from V and 5 bases from J, the junction contained 5 bases not matched to a gene. Germline V CDR1 and CDR2: SEHNR, FQNEAQ (reference sequence). The CDR3 is 17 amino acids. The CDR3 loop is CASSLALRDRDNSPLHF. CDR3 in DNA: TGTGCCAGCAGCTTAGCTCTCCGGGACAGGGATAATTCACCCCTCCACTTT.

This clone was seen only once. The chain combines TRBV5-6 with TRBJ2-1; D gene unclear. The germline V gene has CDR1 SGHDT and CDR2 YYEEEE. This CDR3 is built from 12 residues. V lost 2 bases, J lost 5 bases, and 5 bases lay in between. CDR3 sequence (DNA): TGTGCCAGCAGCTTAGGCAACAATGAGCAGTTCTTC. It yields the protein CASSLGNNEQFF.

The CDR3 DNA follows: TGCGCCAGCACCCCGGGACTAGCGGGGGGAAACATTCAGTACTTC. Protein: CASTPGLAGGNIQYF. The chain has TRBV23-1 and TRBJ2-4; 15 bases line up with TRBD2. TRBV23-1 is an ORF for which the function is uncertain. Unmatched junction bases numbered 4, after V lost 7 bases and J lost 6 bases. This CDR3 contains 15 residues.

The chain links TRBV4-1 to TRBJ1-3; D is undetermined. The CDR3 is 14 amino acids. Trimming removed 0 bases from V and 0 bases from J, with 3 bases in between. From germline, CDR1 is MGHRA and CDR2 YSYEKL. Written as DNA, the CDR3 is TGCGCCAGCAGCCAAGAGGACTCTGGAAACACCATATATTTT. Translation gives CASSQEDSGNTIYF.

The table lists this clone with a few counts. The V gene is TRBV7-9, the J gene TRBJ2-2; D not resolved. Trimming stripped 4 bases from V and 2 bases from J, with 8 bases between. Germline V CDR1 and CDR2: SEHNR, FQNEAQ (reference sequence). This CDR3 is 14 amino acids long. The CDR3: CASSSVLNTGELFF. The DNA of the CDR3 is TGTGCCAGCAGCTCGGTTCTTAACACCGGGGAGCTGTTTTTT.

This clone was seen a few times. The CDR3 DNA sequence: TGTGCCAGCAGCTTGGCCCAGGATACTCCAGAGACCCAGTACTTC. Amino acid sequence: CASSLAQDTPETQYF. This chain connects TRBV5-4 to TRBJ2-5; D remains ambiguous. Germline-derived CDR1 and CDR2 are SGHNT and YYREEE (reference sequence). The CDR3 is made up of 15 amino acids. Deletions cut 0 bases from V and 4 bases from J, with 13 bases between.

The rearrangement joins TRBV30 to TRBJ2-4, with 10 bases identical to TRBD1. This CDR3 has 15 amino acids. The germline V gene has CDR1 GTSNPN and CDR2 SVGIG (reference sequence). V lost 2 bases to trimming and J lost 2 bases; unmatched junction nucleotides: 3. As DNA, the CDR3 is TGTGCCTGGAGTCCGGGACAGGGGCCCAAAAACATTCAGTACTTC. Translated, it gives CAWSPGQGPKNIQYF.

The genes are TRBV29-1 and TRBJ2-5; D gene unclear. The CDR3 spans 14 residues. Trimming took off 2 bases at V and 4 bases at J, with 14 bases between the two ends. Germline CDR1 SQVTM, CDR2 ANQGSEA. The CDR3 loop reads CSVEYQVYRETQYF. In nucleotides, the CDR3 is TGCAGCGTTGAATATCAAGTCTATCGAGAGACCCAGTACTTC.

This chain uses TRBV13 with TRBJ2-7; 7 nucleotides agree with TRBD1. This CDR3 is built from 15 residues. Germline V CDR1 and CDR2: PRHDT, FYEKMQ (reference sequence). With 3 bases clipped from V and 10 bases from J, the junction kept 15 bases outside the gene matches. The CDR3: CASSFNYGGGQPQYF. CDR3 nucleotide sequence: TGTGCCAGCAGCTTCAACTACGGTGGGGGACAGCCCCAGTACTTC.

The chain joins TRBV6-5 to TRBJ1-2; tentative D call: TRBD1 (5 bases). V was pared by 2 bases and J by 3 bases, with 16 bases between. The CDR3 has 16 residues. Germline assignment: CDR1 MNHEY and CDR2 SVGAGI. The CDR3 is CASSYGTHTTHYGYTF. The CDR3 nucleotides read TGTGCCAGCAGTTACGGGACGCATACTACTCACTATGGCTACACCTTC.

A few counts support this clone. The chain recombines TRBV19 with TRBJ1-2; D unresolved. Looked up from germline, CDR1 is LNHDA and CDR2 is SQIVND (reference sequence). The CDR3 extends over 11 amino acids. V dropped 7 bases and J dropped 7 bases, with 10 bases sitting between them. The CDR3 spells CASISGSGYTF. DNA for the CDR3: TGTGCCAGTATTTCCGGTTCTGGCTACACCTTC.

The CDR3 region is CASSHMGQLNTEAFF. The DNA for the CDR3 is TGCGCCAGCAGCCATATGGGCCAATTGAACACTGAAGCTTTCTTT. V and J are TRBV4-1 and TRBJ1-1; D call uncertain. Looked up from germline, CDR1 is MGHRA and CDR2 is YSYEKL. V gave up 3 bases and J gave up 0 bases, with 11 bases separating them. This CDR3 contains 15 residues.

This clone appeared a few times. The chain links TRBV9 to TRBJ1-2; TRBD1 agrees at 8 bases. J gave up 8 bases and V 0 bases, and 9 bases lay outside the gene matches. CDR1 and CDR2 from the germline V gene are SGDLS and YYNGEE. This CDR3 has 15 residues. Here the CDR3 reads CASSVEGQGAVGYTF. The CDR3 DNA reads as TGTGCCAGCAGCGTAGAGGGTCAGGGGGCGGTCGGCTACACCTTC.

The chain uses TRBV4-1 and TRBJ2-7, with 8 nucleotides matching TRBD2. Trimming cost V 1 base and J 3 bases; bases outside gene matches: 8. Germline V lookup: CDR1 MGHRA, CDR2 YSYEKL. The CDR3 covers 16 residues. CDR3 sequence: CASSQVYGGANYEQYF. CDR3 DNA: TGCGCCAGCAGCCAAGTGTACGGGGGGGCGAACTACGAGCAGTACTTC.

The chain recombines TRBV13 with TRBJ2-3; D is ambiguous. This CDR3 region has 13 residues. The V gene's germline CDR1 is PRHDT and CDR2 FYEKMQ (reference sequence). Trimming took 0 bases from V and 3 from J, leaving 4 bases between them. The CDR3 reads CASSLGHTDTQYF. The CDR3 DNA sequence: TGTGCCAGCAGCTTAGGCCATACAGATACGCAGTATTTT.

The J gene is TRBJ2-3, the V gene TRBV2, with no clear D. The CDR3 sequence is 15 residues long. Looked up from germline, CDR1 is SNHLY and CDR2 is FYNNEI. Trimming took off 0 bases at V and 0 bases at J, with 7 bases between the two ends. CDR3 region: CASSEAWFSTDTQYF. For the CDR3, the DNA is TGTGCCAGCAGTGAAGCGTGGTTTAGCACAGATACGCAGTATTTT.

This clone was detected a few times. The V and J genes are TRBV12-5 and TRBJ2-7, with 10 bases that match TRBD2. Per the germline V gene, CDR1 is LGHNT and CDR2 is FRNRAP. This CDR3 contains 15 residues. Germline trimming cut 4 bases from V and 2 bases from J; bases unmatched to any gene: 5. The CDR3: CASGSLAGETYEQYF. CDR3 nucleotide sequence: TGTGCTAGTGGTTCGCTAGCGGGGGAAACCTACGAGCAGTACTTC.

On this clone itself: This specimen includes other DNA sequences encoding the same CDR3. This chain links TRBV7-9 with TRBJ2-7, with TRBD1 as a possible D gene (6 bases). Trimming took 1 base from V and 2 from J, leaving 9 bases between them. The CDR3 totals 14 residues. The germline V gene encodes CDR1 SEHNR and CDR2 FQNEAQ (reference sequence). CDR3 sequence (DNA): TGTGCCAGCAGCTTAGTTGGGGACACCTACGAGCAGTACTTC. Translating it yields CASSLVGDTYEQYF.

The chain couples TRBV4-1 to TRBJ2-3; D uncertain. The CDR3 contains 12 residues. Per germline, CDR1 MGHRA and CDR2 YSYEKL. Between the trimmed V and J ends, which lost 0 bases and 7 bases, there was a span of 5 bases. Here the CDR3 reads CASSQETYTQYF. The CDR3 nucleotides read TGCGCCAGCAGCCAAGAGACATATACGCAGTATTTT.

The rearrangement links TRBV7-9 to TRBJ2-3; D is undetermined. The CDR3 is made up of 14 amino acids. Germline CDR1 is SEHNR and CDR2 is FQNEAQ (reference sequence). Trimming shortened V by 6 bases and J by 1 base, and 11 bases separated the two germline ends. The chain's CDR3 is CASRLGSGTDTQYF. DNA of the CDR3: TGTGCCAGCAGACTTGGCTCCGGCACAGATACGCAGTATTTT.